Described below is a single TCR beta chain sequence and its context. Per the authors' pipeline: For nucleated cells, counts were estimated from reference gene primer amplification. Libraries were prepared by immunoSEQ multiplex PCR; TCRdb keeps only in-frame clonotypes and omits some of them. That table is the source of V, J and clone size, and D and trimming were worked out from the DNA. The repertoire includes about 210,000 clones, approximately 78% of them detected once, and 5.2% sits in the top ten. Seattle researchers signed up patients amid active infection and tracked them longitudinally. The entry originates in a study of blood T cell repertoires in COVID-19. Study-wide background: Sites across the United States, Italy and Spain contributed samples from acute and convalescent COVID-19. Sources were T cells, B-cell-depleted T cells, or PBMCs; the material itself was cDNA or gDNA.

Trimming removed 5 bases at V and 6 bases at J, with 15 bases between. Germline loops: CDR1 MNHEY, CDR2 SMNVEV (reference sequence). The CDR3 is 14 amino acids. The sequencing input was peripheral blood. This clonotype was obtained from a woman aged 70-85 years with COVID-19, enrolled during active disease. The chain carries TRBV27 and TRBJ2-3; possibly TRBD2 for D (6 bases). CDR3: CASSEVAVADTQYF. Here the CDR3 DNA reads TGTGCCAGCAGTGAGGTAGCGGTTGCGGATACGCAGTATTTT.